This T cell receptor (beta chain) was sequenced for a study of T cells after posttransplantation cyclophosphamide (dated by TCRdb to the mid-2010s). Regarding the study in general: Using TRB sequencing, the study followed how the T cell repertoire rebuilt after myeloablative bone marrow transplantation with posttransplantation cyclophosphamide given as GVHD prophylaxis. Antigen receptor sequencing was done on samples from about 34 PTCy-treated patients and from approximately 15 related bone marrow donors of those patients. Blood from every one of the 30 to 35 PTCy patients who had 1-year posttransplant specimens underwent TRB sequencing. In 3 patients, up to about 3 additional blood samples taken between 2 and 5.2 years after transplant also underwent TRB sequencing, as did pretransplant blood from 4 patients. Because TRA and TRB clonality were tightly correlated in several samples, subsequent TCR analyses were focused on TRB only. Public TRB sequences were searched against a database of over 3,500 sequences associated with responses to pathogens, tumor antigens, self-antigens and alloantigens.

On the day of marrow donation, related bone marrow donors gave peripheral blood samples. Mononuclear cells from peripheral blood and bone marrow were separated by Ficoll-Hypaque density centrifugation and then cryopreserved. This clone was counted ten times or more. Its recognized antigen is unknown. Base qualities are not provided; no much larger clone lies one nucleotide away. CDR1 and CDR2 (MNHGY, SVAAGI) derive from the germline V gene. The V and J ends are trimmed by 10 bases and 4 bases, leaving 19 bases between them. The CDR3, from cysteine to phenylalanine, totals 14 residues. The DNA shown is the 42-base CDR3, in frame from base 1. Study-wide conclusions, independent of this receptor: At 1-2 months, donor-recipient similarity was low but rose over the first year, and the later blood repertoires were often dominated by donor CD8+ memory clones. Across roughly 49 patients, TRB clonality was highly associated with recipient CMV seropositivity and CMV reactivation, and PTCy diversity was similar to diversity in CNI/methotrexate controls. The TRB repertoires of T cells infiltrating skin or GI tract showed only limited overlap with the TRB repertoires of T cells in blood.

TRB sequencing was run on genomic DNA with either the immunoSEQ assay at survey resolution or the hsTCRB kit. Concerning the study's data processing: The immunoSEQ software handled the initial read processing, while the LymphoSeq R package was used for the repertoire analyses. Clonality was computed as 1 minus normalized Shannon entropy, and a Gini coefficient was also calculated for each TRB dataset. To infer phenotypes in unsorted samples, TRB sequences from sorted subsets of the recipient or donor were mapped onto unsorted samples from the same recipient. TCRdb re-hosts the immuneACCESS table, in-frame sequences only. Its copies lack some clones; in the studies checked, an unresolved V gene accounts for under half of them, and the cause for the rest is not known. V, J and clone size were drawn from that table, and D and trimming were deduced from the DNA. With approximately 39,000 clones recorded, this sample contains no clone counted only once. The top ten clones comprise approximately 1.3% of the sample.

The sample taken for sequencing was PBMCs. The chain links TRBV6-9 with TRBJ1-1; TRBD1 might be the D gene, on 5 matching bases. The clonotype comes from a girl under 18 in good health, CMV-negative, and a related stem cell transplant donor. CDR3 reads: CATHRQRGITEAFF. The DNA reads TGTGCCACCCACAGACAGCGGGGGATCACTGAAGCTTTCTTT.